The 19 T cell receptor beta chains below come from one sample, sequenced in a study of T cells in Graves' hyperthyroidism and ophthalmopathy. TCR beta CDR3 regions were amplified from RNA. HTBI primers were employed in a first-round RT-PCR of the TCR CDR3. TCRdb re-analysed the multiplex PCR reads in MiXCR, keeping a single row per CDR3 protein. The top ten hold 50% to 75% of the sample, which has a few hundred thousand distinct CDR3 sequences, 20% to 25% seen once. Sequences were obtained from blood. These receptors were obtained from a man aged 25 to 45 with Graves' ophthalmopathy.

This chain uses TRBV6-2 or TRBV6-3 with TRBJ1-5, with D possibly TRBD1 on 6 matching bases. The CDR3 runs 13 residues. The V end was cut by 6 bases, the J end by 9 bases, with 15 bases between. CDR1 MNHEY and CDR2 SVGEGT come from the germline V gene. The CDR3 reads CASRTGSLGPQHF. DNA of the CDR3: TGTGCCAGCAGAACAGGGAGCTTGGGGCCCCAGCATTTT.

This clonotype occurred a few times. This chain links TRBV5-6 with TRBJ2-7, with no clear D. Germline CDR1 is SGHDT and CDR2 is YYEEEE. V shed 4 bases and J shed 6 bases, with 14 bases lying between them. The CDR3 totals 13 residues. CDR3: CASSQSLLSEQYF. The CDR3, as DNA: TGTGCCAGCAGCCAGAGCCTACTAAGCGAGCAGTACTTC.

The chain joins TRBV19 to TRBJ2-1; TRBD2 matches 7 bases. The CDR3 is 16 amino acids. V gave up 4 bases and J gave up 4 bases; unmatched junction bases: 10. Germline values: CDR1 LNHDA, CDR2 SQIVND (reference sequence). CDR3 region: CASSTFGAGEYNEQFF. The CDR3 bases are TGTGCCAGTAGTACCTTTGGGGCGGGAGAATACAATGAGCAGTTCTTC. The complete variable domain, with remaining parts taken from reference TRBV19 and TRBJ2-1, reads DGGITQSPKYLFRKEGQNVTLSCEQNLNHDAMYWYRQDPGQGLRLIYYSQIVNDFQKGDIAEGYSVSREKKESFPLTVTSAQKNPTAFYLCASSTFGAGEYNEQFFGPGTRLTVL.

This chain uses TRBV7-2 with TRBJ2-2; the match to TRBD2 covers 13 bases. After removal of 7 bases from V and 6 bases from J, the junction contained 11 bases not matched to a gene. Per the germline V gene, CDR1 is SGHTA and CDR2 is FQGNSA. This CDR3 is built from 17 residues. CDR3 region: CASTNRTSGSRAGELFF. CDR3 DNA sequence: TGTGCCAGCACCAATAGGACTAGCGGGAGCCGCGCCGGGGAGCTGTTTTTT. The complete variable domain, with remaining parts taken from reference TRBV7-2 and TRBJ2-2, reads GAGVSQSPSNKVTEKGKDVELRCDPISGHTALYWYRQSLGQGLEFLIYFQGNSAPDKSGLPSDRFSAERTGGSVSTLTIQRTQQEDSAVYLCASTNRTSGSRAGELFFGEGSRLTVL.

The chain has TRBV5-1 and TRBJ1-1, with 8 positions matching TRBD1. The V and J ends lost 3 bases and 4 bases, in that order; junction bases with no gene match: 11. The CDR3 totals 16 residues. CDR1 is SGHRS and CDR2 is YFSETQ in the germline V gene. The CDR3 is CASSSQGASISTEAFF. In DNA form, the CDR3 reads TGCGCCAGCAGCTCGCAGGGGGCTTCTATAAGCACTGAAGCTTTCTTT.

The chain recombines TRBV10-2 with TRBJ2-4; no clear D. This CDR3 spans 15 amino acids. Germline loops: CDR1 WSHSY, CDR2 SAAADI. The V end was cut by 7 bases, the J end by 0 bases, with 13 bases between. For the CDR3, the DNA is TGCGCCAGCAACCACGGAAGGGTAGCCAAAAACATTCAGTACTTC. It specifies CASNHGRVAKNIQYF.

The table lists this clonotype with a few counts. J is TRBJ1-5 and V is TRBV11-2; D perhaps matches TRBD1 (5 bases). The germline V gene encodes CDR1 SGHAT and CDR2 FQNNGV. CDR3 size: 15 residues. Trimming removed 5 bases at V and 0 bases at J, with 11 bases between. The CDR3 reads CASSPRGASNQPQHF. CDR3 in DNA: TGTGCCAGCAGCCCCCGTGGGGCTAGCAATCAGCCCCAGCATTTT.

Comment on this clonotype: Given a much more abundant clone one base away, this may be a read error. CDR3 in amino acids: CVSTDGRQGGETQYF. The CDR3 DNA is TGTGTCAGCACCGATGGGAGACAGGGGGGGGAGACCCAGTACTTC. The chain uses TRBV11-3 and TRBJ2-5; 9 bases align to TRBD1. The V gene's germline CDR1 is SGHNT and CDR2 YENEEA. There are 15 residues in the CDR3.

The table lists this clonotype with a few counts. This chain links TRBV12-3 or TRBV12-4 with TRBJ1-2; D is unresolved. V was trimmed by 7 bases and J by 0 bases, leaving 9 bases between them. The CDR3 consists of 13 residues. DNA for the CDR3: TGTGCCAGCACCCCGGGCCCTAACTATGGCTACACCTTC. It encodes CASTPGPNYGYTF.

This chain connects TRBV18 to TRBJ1-1; D unresolved. V was clipped by 5 bases and J by 5 bases, with 15 bases between them. This CDR3 contains 14 residues. Germline V gene lookup returns CDR1 KGHSH and CDR2 LQKENI. The chain's CDR3 is CASSSVKRGTEAFF. Written as DNA, the CDR3 is TGTGCCAGCTCATCAGTAAAACGGGGAACTGAAGCTTTCTTT.

The V and J genes are TRBV7-8 and TRBJ2-7, with 7 bases that match TRBD2. The CDR3 is 15 amino acids. Germline V gene sequence: CDR1 SGHVS, CDR2 FQNEAQ. V shed 0 bases, J shed 4 bases, and the junction held 6 bases outside the gene matches. The CDR3 loop is CASSLAPGTNYEQYF. In nucleotides, the CDR3 is TGTGCCAGCAGCTTAGCGCCCGGGACTAATTACGAGCAGTACTTC.

This clonotype was detected ten times or more. V gene TRBV28 combines with J gene TRBJ2-7, with a possible D match to TRBD2 (7 bases). The CDR3 is 16 residues long. V lost 7 bases and J lost 0, with 19 bases in between. Germline V lookup: CDR1 MDHEN, CDR2 SYDVKM. CDR3 residues: CASTRGAGRFSYEQYF. The CDR3 nucleotides are TGTGCCAGCACACGGGGGGCGGGCCGCTTCTCCTACGAGCAGTACTTC.

As DNA, the CDR3 is TGTGCCAGCCGATCGGGTGGAGAGCAGTTCTTC. It encodes CASRSGGEQFF. The chain links TRBV27 to TRBJ2-1; D not resolved. The V and J ends lost 8 bases and 10 bases respectively, with 12 bases between them. Looked up from germline, CDR1 is MNHEY and CDR2 is SMNVEV (reference sequence). This CDR3 contains 11 residues.

The chain carries TRBV6-5 and TRBJ1-3; no definite D call. The germline V gene encodes CDR1 MNHEY and CDR2 SVGAGI. V lost 0 bases and J lost 0, with 12 bases in between. The CDR3 length is 17 residues. Here the CDR3 reads CASSYSSGSRSGNTIYF. The CDR3 DNA reads as TGTGCCAGCAGTTACTCATCGGGGAGCCGCTCTGGAAACACCATATATTTT.

This clonotype was detected a few times. J is TRBJ2-3 and V is TRBV5-1; D may match TRBD1 or TRBD2 (5 bases each). With 5 bases removed from V and 3 bases from J, the gap between germline ends came to 16 bases. This CDR3 spans 15 amino acids. CDR1 is SGHRS and CDR2 is YFSETQ in the germline V gene. The CDR3 protein is CASRPTRGWTDTQYF. The CDR3 DNA reads as TGCGCCAGCAGACCAACTAGGGGCTGGACAGATACGCAGTATTTT.

This clonotype was observed a handful of times. Mismatch with germline at one junction end may stem from a read error. The chain recombines TRBV4-1 with TRBJ2-4, with D perhaps being TRBD1 or TRBD2 (5 bases each). Germline V CDR1 and CDR2: MGHRA, YSYEKL. The CDR3 length is 16 residues. The CDR3, as DNA: TGTGCCAGCAGCCAAGACCGGGGCAACGCCAAAAACATTCAGTACTTC. Protein: CASSQDRGNAKNIQYF.

The gene calls are TRBV6-1 and TRBJ1-5, with D perhaps TRBD1 (6 bases). V was trimmed by 7 bases and J by 9 bases, leaving 19 bases between them. This CDR3 is 14 amino acids long. The V gene's germline CDR1 is MNHNS and CDR2 SASEGT. CDR3 DNA sequence: TGTGCCAGCAAGAAATTCAGGGGCGAACGGCCCCAGCATTTT. Encoded protein: CASKKFRGERPQHF.

The rearrangement links TRBV9 to TRBJ2-3, with D possibly matching TRBD1 (5 bases). Germline CDR1 and CDR2: SGDLS and YYNGEE. V gave up 5 bases and J gave up 4 bases, with 26 bases separating them. The CDR3 spans 18 residues. CDR3 DNA: TGTGCCAGCAGGCCCAGAATCCGAGACAGCGATATTTCAGATACGCAGTATTTT. This translates into CASRPRIRDSDISDTQYF.

This chain links TRBV18 with TRBJ1-3; the D is unclear. Germline V gene sequence: CDR1 KGHSH, CDR2 LQKENI. CDR3 size: 15 residues. Trimming removed 4 bases at V and 0 bases at J, with 10 bases between. The CDR3 here is CASSRTGSSGNTIYF. The CDR3 DNA follows: TGTGCCAGCTCACGGACGGGATCCTCTGGAAACACCATATATTTT. Together with reference TRBV18 and TRBJ1-3, the CDR3 gives the full variable domain: NAGVMQNPRHLVRRRGQEARLRCSPMKGHSHVYWYRQLPEEGLKFMVYLQKENIIDESGMPKERFSAEFPKEGPSILRIQQVVRGDSAAYFCASSRTGSSGNTIYFGEGSWLTVV.